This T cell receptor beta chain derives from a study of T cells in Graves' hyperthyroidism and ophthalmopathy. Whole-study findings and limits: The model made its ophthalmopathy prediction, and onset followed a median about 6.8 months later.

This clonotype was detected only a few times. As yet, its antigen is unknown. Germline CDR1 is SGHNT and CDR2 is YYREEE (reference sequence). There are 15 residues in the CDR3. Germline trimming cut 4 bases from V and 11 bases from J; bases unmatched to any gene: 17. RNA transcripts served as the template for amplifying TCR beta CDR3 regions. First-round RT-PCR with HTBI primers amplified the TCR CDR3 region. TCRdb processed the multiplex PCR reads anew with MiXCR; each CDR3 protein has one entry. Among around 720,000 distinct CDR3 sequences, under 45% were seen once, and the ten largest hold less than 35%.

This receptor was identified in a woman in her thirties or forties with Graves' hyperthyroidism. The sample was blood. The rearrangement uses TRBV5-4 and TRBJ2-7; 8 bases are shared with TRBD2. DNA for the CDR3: TGTGCCAGCAGCAAGACTAGCGAGCCGGGGGGCGAAGAGTACTTC. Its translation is CASSKTSEPGGEEYF.